This TCR beta chain was captured by sequencing in a study of blood T cell repertoires in COVID-19. Study-wide context: Nucleic acid was either cDNA or gDNA, and it came from T cells, B-cell-depleted T cells, or PBMCs.

With 6 bases removed from V and 4 bases from J, the gap between germline ends came to 10 bases. CDR1 is MDHEN and CDR2 is SYDVKM in the germline V gene. The CDR3 has 12 amino acids. This clone was detected once. Per the original data handling: Reference gene primer amplification yielded estimated nucleated cell counts. The protocol was immunoSEQ multiplex PCR, while the TCRdb copy is restricted to in-frame clones and leaves out a portion. The V and J calls and clone size are taken from that table; D and trimming were inferred from the DNA. The sample comprises around 100,000 clones, around 87% of which are singletons, and just under 20% rests with the top ten.

Sequenced material: peripheral blood. The V call is TRBV28, the J call TRBJ2-7, with TRBD1 as a possible D gene (5 bases). This clonotype was sampled from a human donor in a cohort sampled during active COVID-19. For the CDR3, the DNA is TGTGCCAGCAGACCCGACAGTTACGAGCAGTACTTC. This translates into CASRPDSYEQYF.